This TCR beta chain derives from a study of somatic mutations in cytotoxic T cells in rheumatoid arthritis. Study-wide background: After diagnosis, patient blood (around 32 ml EDTA) was drawn right away, before any treatment was given. Study-wide points: Patients with rheumatoid arthritis showed a slight underrepresentation of TRBV07, a finding that was never subjected to any adjustment for multiple comparisons. Clonality of CD8+ cells rose with age in rheumatoid arthritis patients but not healthy controls.

Only in-frame clones appear in the TCRdb table, and some are missing; sequencing was by immunoSEQ multiplex PCR. Of around 13,000 clones in the sample, 75% to 80% are singletons; the top ten hold roughly 22%. Concerning this clone: Its target is not known.

Magnetic beads with positive selection isolated CD4+ and CD8+ fractions, whose purity was verified by flow cytometry. Trimming removed 0 bases from V and 8 bases from J, with 14 bases in between. The CDR3 has 14 amino acids. Germline V gene data show CDR1 as SGHNT and CDR2 as YYREEE (reference sequence). The receptor's source is an adult with rheumatoid arthritis. The specimen sequenced was CD8+ T cells sorted from blood. The chain carries TRBV5-4 and TRBJ1-2, with a weak D call TRBD1 (6 bases). CDR3 in DNA: TGTGCCAGCAGCTTGGGGGCTAGCAGGGGCGGCTACACCTTC. Amino acid sequence: CASSLGASRGGYTF.